This T cell receptor (beta chain) was profiled in a study of blood T cell repertoires in COVID-19 (dated by TCRdb to 2018 to 2021). The study in broad terms: Samples covering the acute and convalescent phases of COVID-19 were provided by collaborators in the United States, Italy and Spain. The material from the prospective study consisted of cDNA or gDNA derived from T cells, B-cell-depleted T cells, or PBMCs. The dataset comprised deeply sampled blood TCRbeta repertoires from subjects exposed to, actively infected with, or recovered from COVID-19. The repertoires were made available in a free public database intended to serve as a resource for research on the immune response to SARS-CoV-2. Samples were obtained from the ongoing ImmuneRACE study (first 160 participants) and from some 1,300 subjects provided by 6 global collaborators. A de-identified subject ID, COVID-19 status, age in years and sex were almost always included in the sample metadata. Where HLA class I and class II types were available, the types were taken from metadata supplied by the sample provider, not from assay-based typing. Overall study results and their limits: The amount of clinical and demographic metadata varied by source and participant and was provided uncurated.

A word on this clone: Its cognate antigen has yet to be identified. Per-base quality was not reported, and no clone a single base away is much larger than it.

Trimming removed 4 bases from V and 0 bases from J, leaving 15 bases between the germline ends. Based on the germline V gene, the CDR1 and CDR2 sequences are SGHRS and YFSETQ. From the cysteine up to the phenylalanine, the CDR3 has a length of 16 residues. The kept DNA is CDR3 alone, 48 bases in frame from the first base. The immunoSEQ Assay, a bias-controlled multiplex PCR, was used to amplify TCRbeta CDR3 regions from genomic DNA. Under the source paper's analysis protocol: Nucleated cell counts per sample were estimated from amplification of reference gene primers within the assay. To quantify the absolute abundance of each unique TCRbeta CDR3 rearrangement, sequence reads were collapsed and filtered. For each sample, productive Simpson clonality was calculated by taking the square root of Simpson's diversity index across productive rearrangements. As stored in TCRdb, this immuneACCESS dataset retains in-frame rearrangements with V and J assigned. A fraction of the clones does not appear; measured against another copy, unresolved V genes explain less than half of the discrepancy, and the remainder lacks a known reason. D and trimming come from the DNA, and the V and J calls and clone size come from that table. This sample holds around 30,000 clones; about 89% were observed only once. The ten largest clones take up roughly 5.2% of the sample.

Collaborating institutions collected whole blood in K2EDTA tubes following their own protocols. For TCRbeta analysis, collaborators shipped samples in one of three forms: frozen whole blood, isolated PBMCs, or DNA extracted from either of those sample types. The chain couples TRBV5-1 to TRBJ2-3; D gene: possibly TRBD2, on 7 matching bases. The sequenced sample consisted of peripheral blood. This clonotype was sampled from a human donor in a cohort sampled during active COVID-19. The nucleotides read TGCGCCAGCAGCCGGGGGGCAGGGTTGAGCACAGATACGCAGTATTTT. It is translated as CASSRGAGLSTDTQYF.